This is a list of T cell receptor beta chains from one sample in a study of CD8+CD57+ T cells in acquired aplastic anemia. A single record per CDR3 protein comes from TCRdb applying MiXCR to the reads. The top ten clones hold approximately 46% of a sample with roughly 200,000 distinct CDR3 sequences, roughly 60% of them seen once. Specimen: sorted CD4+, CD8+, or CD8+CD57+ T cells (not recorded which) from PBMCs. Source of these receptors: a human donor with aplastic anemia. Both conserved end residues are part of each CDR3. Each record gives: J gene, D gene, clone size, V gene, CDR3 DNA, CDR3 protein. A D gene is named only where the DNA matches it firmly. For some rows the clone size is stated as once, few or many, or as a class when expanded; others skip it.

TRBJ2-5 - - TRBV7-9 TGTGCCAGCAGCTTCTCCGAAGAGACCCAGTACTTC CASSFSEETQYF
TRBJ1-5 - - TRBV7-8 TGTGCCAGCAGTGGGTACAATCAGCCCCAGCATTTT CASSGYNQPQHF
TRBJ2-5 - - TRBV7-2 TGTGCCAGCAGCTTAGGGCGAAGGCAAGAGACCCAGTACTTC CASSLGRRQETQYF
TRBJ1-4 TRBD1 - TRBV9 TGTGCCAGCAGCGTCCGGGACAGGGTTCGGGATGAAAAACTGTTTTTT CASSVRDRVRDEKLFF
TRBJ1-5 - - TRBV20-1 TGCAGTGCTAAGGCGGGACCGCTGGGAAGTCAGCCCCAGCATTTT CSAKAGPLGSQPQHF
TRBJ2-1 TRBD1 many TRBV12-3/TRBV12-4 TGTGCCAGCAGTTTTTACGGGACAGGTCTGTTGAATGAGCAGTTCTTC CASSFYGTGLLNEQFF
TRBJ1-1 - few TRBV20-1 TGCAGTGCTCTCGACATCTTGAACACTGAAGCTTTCTTT CSALDILNTEAFF
TRBJ2-3 - - TRBV7-6 TGTGCCAGCAGCTCCCGACAGGGAGGCCCAGATACGCAGTATTTT CASSSRQGGPDTQYF
TRBJ2-1 - - TRBV24-1 TGTGCCACCAGTGATTCAGGACTAAACGGCAATGAGCAGTTCTTC CATSDSGLNGNEQFF
TRBJ2-5 TRBD2 many TRBV19 TGTGCCAGTAGTACGGGGCTAGCGGGGAGTCGAGAGACCCAGTACTTC CASSTGLAGSRETQYF
TRBJ1-1 - many TRBV7-9 TGTGCCAGCAGCTCACCGGGATCTTTCACTGAAGCTTTCTTT CASSSPGSFTEAFF
TRBJ1-3 TRBD1 - TRBV4-1 TGCGCCAGCAGCCAACCCGGGACAGGGAGACGCACCATATATTTT CASSQPGTGRRTIYF
TRBJ2-7 - many TRBV7-9 TGTGCCAGCATCCAGGGCTACGAGCAGTACTTC CASIQGYEQYF
TRBJ2-2 - - TRBV9 TGTGCCAGCAGCGTGGCGGGGCTGGTGGGAACCGGGGAGCTGTTTTTT CASSVAGLVGTGELFF
TRBJ2-3 - - TRBV7-9 TGTGCCAGCAGCCGGGACCGCGGATCAGATACGCAGTATTTT CASSRDRGSDTQYF
TRBJ1-2 - - TRBV20-1 TGCAGTGCGGGTGAAAAATTCTATGGCTACACCTTC CSAGEKFYGYTF
TRBJ2-6 - - TRBV7-9 TGTGCCAGCACCTCAGACAGCCCCCAAGGGGCCAACGTCCTGACTTTC CASTSDSPQGANVLTF
TRBJ1-1 - many TRBV6-1 TGTGCCAGCAGTGTAAAGGCGGAGAACACTGAAGCTTTCTTT CASSVKAENTEAFF
TRBJ1-1 - - TRBV6-5 TGTGCCAGCAGTTACATCCTCGGGGGCACTGAAGCTTTCTTT CASSYILGGTEAFF
TRBJ2-3 TRBD2 - TRBV6-5 TGTGCCAGCAGTTACGGCTTCCCGGGACTAGCGGGGGGCACAGATACGCAGTATTTT CASSYGFPGLAGGTDTQYF
TRBJ2-7 - - TRBV20-1 TGCAGTGCTAGAGGGGGAGGGGGGGACTACGAGCAGTACTTC CSARGGGGDYEQYF
TRBJ2-5 - once TRBV2 TGTGCCAGCAGTAGGGACATTGGAGGGGGGACCCAGTACTTC CASSRDIGGGTQYF
TRBJ1-1 - - TRBV7-9 TGTGCCAGCAGCCAAGCTGGGCAAACTGAAGCTTTCTTT CASSQAGQTEAFF
TRBJ2-2 - - TRBV20-1 TGCAGTGCTAGAGCGGGTGGATCGTACACCGGGGAGCTGTTTTTT CSARAGGSYTGELFF
TRBJ1-6 - once TRBV12-3/TRBV12-4 TGTGCCAGCAGTACGACACCTTATAATTCACCCCTCCACTTT CASSTTPYNSPLHF
TRBJ1-5 - - TRBV25-1 TGTGCCAGCAGTGAATCCGACGGTATCCATAGCAATCAGCCCCAGCATTTT CASSESDGIHSNQPQHF
TRBJ2-5 - - TRBV9 TGTGCCAGCAGCGTAGAGGGTACCCTTATAGAGACCCAGTACTTC CASSVEGTLIETQYF
TRBJ1-6 - few TRBV5-1 TGCGCCAGCAGCTTGGACGGGACATTATCCTCACCCCTCCACTTT CASSLDGTLSSPLHF
TRBJ2-3 TRBD2 - TRBV7-2 TGTGCCAGCAGCGCCTATAGCGGGGGCCGGTATTTT CASSAYSGGRYF
TRBJ1-6 - - TRBV7-9 TGTGCCAGCAGCTCGTCGGGGCCGATGGCCAATTCACCCCTCCACTTT CASSSSGPMANSPLHF
TRBJ1-2 - - TRBV29-1 TGCAGCGTTGAATTGATAGCAATCTATGGCTACACCTTC CSVELIAIYGYTF
TRBJ2-7 - - TRBV6-2/TRBV6-3 TGTGCCAGCAGCCCCGGGGCAAACCCTGAATCCTACGAGCAGTACTTC CASSPGANPESYEQYF